Listed here are 14 T cell receptor beta chains from one sample, sequenced in a study of blood T cells in healthy people across ages. It was with a sample-barcoded 5' primer and a J-beta primer mix that a second PCR of about 6 to 11 cycles was run. TCRdb independently ran MiXCR on the 5' RACE reads; one entry per CDR3 protein. Of about 1,600,000 distinct CDR3 sequences in the sample, around two fifths were seen once. Sample: blood. Receptors were obtained from a woman between 18 and 30 years old in good health.

The chain joins TRBV6-1 to TRBJ1-5; the match to TRBD1 covers 7 bases. V was clipped by 5 bases and J by 3 bases; unmatched bases: 10. The CDR3 extends over 16 amino acids. CDR1 is MNHNS and CDR2 is SASEGT in the germline V gene. CDR3 coding DNA: TGTGCCAGCAGTCGGGGGACAGATACCCCCAATCAGCCCCAGCATTTT. It encodes CASSRGTDTPNQPQHF.

This clonotype was counted a single time. V and J are TRBV4-2 and TRBJ2-6, with D perhaps matching TRBD1 (6 bases). The CDR3 has 17 residues. CDR1 and CDR2 (germline): LGHNA, YNFKEQ. The V end was cut by 4 bases, the J end by 0 bases, with 13 bases between. CDR3 amino acids: CASSPRAGDSGANVLTF. Here the CDR3 DNA reads TGTGCCAGCAGCCCGCGGGCAGGGGACTCTGGGGCCAACGTCCTGACTTTC.

The J gene is TRBJ2-3, the V gene TRBV12-3 or TRBV12-4; no firm D call. This CDR3 is 14 amino acids long. The V gene lost 5 bases and the J gene lost 3 bases, with 12 bases spanning the gap. CDR3 sequence (DNA): TGTGCCAGCAGTCCGGCGCCTCAGACAGATACGCAGTATTTT. It encodes CASSPAPQTDTQYF.

With regard to this clonotype: The junction departs from the called germline gene at one end, perhaps through a read error. This rearrangement joins TRBV2 to TRBJ2-1; D gene ambiguous. The CDR3 extends over 12 amino acids. Per germline, CDR1 SNHLY and CDR2 FYNNEI. This CDR3 reads CPSSEHRNEQFF. The CDR3 DNA follows: TGTCCCAGCAGTGAACACCGAAATGAGCAGTTCTTC.

In its sample, this clonotype was seen a few times. The genes are TRBV11-2 and TRBJ2-3, with 7 bases aligning to TRBD2. CDR3 length: 17 amino acids. V was clipped by 2 bases and J by 0 bases; unmatched bases: 8. Looked up from germline, CDR1 is SGHAT and CDR2 is FQNNGV. Here the CDR3 reads CASSLILSGASTDTQYF. In DNA, the CDR3 is TGTGCCAGCAGCTTAATCCTAAGCGGGGCTAGCACAGATACGCAGTATTTT.

This clonotype appeared once. V gene TRBV5-1 combines with J gene TRBJ2-7; 11 bases agree with TRBD2. Trimming took 4 bases from V and 9 from J; bases not matched to a gene: 12. From germline, CDR1 is SGHRS and CDR2 YFSETQ. This CDR3 contains 15 residues. CDR3 DNA: TGCGCCAGCAGCCAACTCGGGACTAGCGGCCACGGGCAGTACTTC. As protein: CASSQLGTSGHGQYF.

In this sample, this clonotype turned up a few times. The rearrangement uses TRBV24-1 and TRBJ2-3; D gene uncertain. V was cut by 2 bases and J by 5 bases, with 4 bases left in between. CDR3 size: 12 residues. Germline V gives CDR1 KGHDR, CDR2 SFDVKD. CDR3 in DNA: TGTGCCACCAGTGATTACCTAGATACGCAGTATTTT. Translating it yields CATSDYLDTQYF.

The chain carries TRBV6-1 and TRBJ2-7; no firm D call. Germline-derived CDR1 and CDR2 are MNHNS and SASEGT. The CDR3 covers 13 residues. V gave up 1 base and J gave up 11 bases, with 15 bases separating them. Here the CDR3 reads CASSEVDESREYF. The CDR3 nucleotides read TGTGCCAGCAGTGAAGTGGACGAGTCAAGAGAGTACTTC.

This clonotype has at least ten counts. One end of the junction is discordant with germline, which a read error may explain. This CDR3 is CASSQGLAGQETQYF. DNA for the CDR3: TGTGCCAGCAGCCAAGGACTAGCGGGACAAGAGACCCAGTACTTC. The chain recombines TRBV4-1 with TRBJ2-5, with 12 bases aligning to TRBD2. Germline assignment: CDR1 MGHRA and CDR2 YSYEKL. The CDR3 length is 15 residues.

There are a few counts of this clonotype. The CDR3 coding sequence is TGTGCCAGCAGCTTAGGGACTAGTCGCGGCTCCTACGAGCAGTACTTC. Its translation is CASSLGTSRGSYEQYF. The chain couples TRBV7-8 to TRBJ2-7; 7 positions agree with TRBD2. V was clipped by 1 base and J by 0 bases; unmatched bases: 6. The CDR3 totals 16 residues. In germline, CDR1 is SGHVS, CDR2 FQNEAQ. Combining the CDR3 with reference TRBV7-8 and TRBJ2-7 gives the whole variable domain GAGVSQSPRYKVAKRGQDVALRCDPISGHVSLFWYQQALGQGPEFLTYFQNEAQLDKSGLPSDRFFAERPEGSVSTLKIQRTQQEDSAVYLCASSLGTSRGSYEQYFGPGTRLTVT.

This chain uses TRBV3-1 with TRBJ2-3; 7 bases line up with TRBD2. V shed 3 bases, J shed 2 bases, and the junction held 11 bases outside the gene matches. CDR1 and CDR2 (germline): LGHDT, YNNKEL (reference sequence). The length of the CDR3 is 17 residues. The chain's CDR3 is CASSQLPTSRYTDTQYF. The CDR3 coding sequence is TGTGCCAGCAGCCAGTTACCGACTAGCCGATACACAGATACGCAGTATTTT.

This clonotype came up once. The chain links TRBV27 to TRBJ2-5; D is perhaps TRBD1 or TRBD2 (6 bases each). Deletions cut 7 bases from V and 2 bases from J, with 14 bases between. This CDR3 region has 14 residues. CDR1 and CDR2 from the germline V gene are MNHEY and SMNVEV (reference sequence). Here the CDR3 DNA reads TGTGCCAGCACCCTAAAGGGGGGACAAGAGACCCAGTACTTC. Protein: CASTLKGGQETQYF.

This clonotype showed up just a few times. The J gene is TRBJ2-7, the V gene TRBV7-6; 8 nucleotides align to TRBD2. This CDR3 has 16 amino acids. In germline, CDR1 is SGHVS, CDR2 FNYEAQ. After removal of 2 bases from V and 5 bases from J, the junction contained 11 bases not matched to a gene. CDR3 sequence (DNA): TGTGCCAGCAGCTTAAGTGTCCGGGCGGGAGGAAACGAGCAGTACTTC. Translating it yields CASSLSVRAGGNEQYF. Based on the CDR3 plus reference TRBV7-6 and TRBJ2-7, the full variable domain is GAGVSQSPRYKVTKRGQDVALRCDPISGHVSLYWYRQALGQGPEFLTYFNYEAQQDKSGLPNDRFSAERPEGSISTLTIQRTEQRDSAMYRCASSLSVRAGGNEQYFGPGTRLTVT.

The V gene is TRBV11-2, the J gene TRBJ2-7, with D uncertain. The length of the CDR3 is 17 residues. Trimming cost V 1 base and J 2 bases, with 18 bases left between them. From germline, CDR1 is SGHAT and CDR2 FQNNGV. The CDR3 loop is CASSLVEFSGRTYEQYF. The CDR3 DNA reads TGTGCCAGCAGCTTAGTGGAGTTTTCCGGACGGACCTACGAGCAGTACTTC. The complete variable domain, with remaining parts taken from reference TRBV11-2 and TRBJ2-7, reads EAGVAQSPRYKIIEKRQSVAFWCNPISGHATLYWYQQILGQGPKLLIQFQNNGVVDDSQLPKDRFSAERLKGVDSTLKIQPAKLEDSAVYLCASSLVEFSGRTYEQYFGPGTRLTVT.